Listed here are 32 T cell receptor beta chains from one sample, sequenced in a study of cytomegalovirus exposure and HLA in healthy donors. TCRdb's copy holds only in-frame clones and misses some; the assay was immunoSEQ multiplex PCR. In the table there are 250,000 to 350,000 clones, 75% to 90% of which are singletons. Sequencing was carried out using PBMCs. The receptor source for this set is a woman aged 25 to 39 in good health and CMV-seropositive.

The rearrangement joins TRBV5-1 to TRBJ2-1; maybe TRBD2 (6 bases). Per germline, CDR1 SGHRS and CDR2 YFSETQ. The ends were cut back, 0 bases at V and 0 bases at J, with 10 bases in the middle. This CDR3 region has 16 residues. CDR3 protein: CASSLGLRDSYNEQFF. As DNA, the CDR3 is TGCGCCAGCAGCTTGGGGCTGCGGGACTCCTACAATGAGCAGTTCTTC.

This chain joins TRBV28 and TRBJ1-1; no firm D call. Trimming left V 6 bases short and J 4 bases short, with 18 bases between. From germline, CDR1 is MDHEN and CDR2 SYDVKM. The CDR3 runs 15 residues. The CDR3 is CASSAAGIGSTEAFF. The CDR3 DNA reads as TGTGCCAGCAGCGCGGCAGGCATAGGTAGCACTGAAGCTTTCTTT.

This rearrangement joins TRBV6-5 to TRBJ2-7, with D unclear. The germline V and J ends were trimmed by 7 bases and 4 bases, with 11 bases remaining between them. The CDR3 loop spans 12 amino acids. Germline V lookup: CDR1 MNHEY, CDR2 SVGAGI. CDR3 region: CASMSLKYEQYF. CDR3 DNA: TGTGCCAGCATGAGCCTCAAGTACGAGCAGTACTTC.

The genes are TRBV9 and TRBJ2-2; D may be TRBD1 or TRBD2 (6 bases each). Deletions cut 4 bases from V and 4 bases from J, with 14 bases between. This CDR3 region has 15 residues. The germline CDR1 and CDR2 sequences are SGDLS and YYNGEE. The CDR3 is CASSKGGTSTGELFF. CDR3 DNA: TGTGCCAGCAGCAAAGGGGGGACGAGCACCGGGGAGCTGTTTTTT.

This chain links TRBV28 with TRBJ1-2; TRBD1 matches 8 bases. Germline CDR1 is MDHEN and CDR2 is SYDVKM. The CDR3 consists of 14 residues. Trimming took 6 bases from V and 1 from J; bases not matched to a gene: 4. CDR3 protein: CASSKQGVNYGYTF. Written as DNA, the CDR3 is TGTGCCAGCAGCAAACAGGGGGTTAACTATGGCTACACCTTC.

Points on this clone: Other DNA variants within this sample encode the same CDR3. The chain joins TRBV18 to TRBJ2-7; D unresolved. The CDR3 is 12 residues long. V shed 6 bases and J shed 1 base, with 7 bases lying between them. Germline values: CDR1 KGHSH, CDR2 LQKENI. This CDR3 reads CASSPESYEQYF. The CDR3 bases are TGTGCCAGCTCCCCTGAGTCCTACGAGCAGTACTTC.

V usage is TRBV4-1 and J usage is TRBJ2-7; 7 bases map to TRBD2. Germline V gives CDR1 MGHRA, CDR2 YSYEKL. The length of the CDR3 is 14 residues. With V trimmed by 2 bases and J by 6 bases, 7 bases remained unmatched. In nucleotides, the CDR3 is TGCGCCAGCAGCCAAATAGGACTAGAATCCGAGCAGTACTTC. Protein: CASSQIGLESEQYF.

The chain uses TRBV10-3 and TRBJ2-7; D remains ambiguous. The ends were cut back, 3 bases at V and 6 bases at J, with 12 bases in the middle. Germline CDR1 is ENHRY and CDR2 is SYGVKD. CDR3 length: 13 residues. This chain's CDR3 is CAISDTNLSEQYF. The CDR3 nucleotides read TGTGCCATCAGTGACACCAATCTGTCCGAGCAGTACTTC.

The V call is TRBV7-9, the J call TRBJ2-5, with D perhaps TRBD1 or TRBD2 (6 bases each). The CDR3 has 15 amino acids. The V gene's germline CDR1 is SEHNR and CDR2 FQNEAQ (reference sequence). Trimming removed 3 bases at V and 0 bases at J, with 11 bases between. The CDR3 reads CASSFNGGHQETQYF. The CDR3 DNA is TGTGCCAGCAGCTTTAATGGGGGGCACCAAGAGACCCAGTACTTC.

The CDR3 nucleotides are TGTGCCAGCAAAACAGCAACCTATGGCTACACCTTC. It specifies CASKTATYGYTF. The chain has TRBV27 and TRBJ1-2; D not certain. V shed 7 bases and J shed 4 bases, with 10 bases lying between them. The CDR3 has 12 residues. The germline V gene has CDR1 MNHEY and CDR2 SMNVEV (reference sequence).

This clone was observed once. The chain couples TRBV9 to TRBJ1-2; 9 bases map to TRBD1. Per germline, CDR1 SGDLS and CDR2 YYNGEE. The CDR3 is 13 amino acids. J gave up 6 bases and V 5 bases, and 5 bases lay outside the gene matches. The DNA for the CDR3 is TGTGCCAGCAGTAACAGGGGGCGGAATGGCTACACCTTC. It translates to CASSNRGRNGYTF.

This chain links TRBV20-1 with TRBJ2-1; D remains unclear. The germline V gene encodes CDR1 DFQATT and CDR2 SNEGSKA (reference sequence). V lost 2 bases, J lost 9 bases, and 8 bases lay in between. The CDR3 covers 11 residues. The CDR3 reads CSARIGFEQFF. CDR3 bases: TGCAGTGCTAGAATAGGGTTTGAGCAGTTCTTC.

The genes are TRBV6-5 and TRBJ2-2, with 8 bases that match TRBD2. The CDR3 loop spans 15 amino acids. The V segment lost 2 bases and the J segment 4 bases; nucleotides outside the gene matches: 3. Germline V gene sequence: CDR1 MNHEY, CDR2 SVGAGI. CDR3 in amino acids: CASSYGRGATGELFF. DNA of the CDR3: TGTGCCAGCAGTTACGGGCGGGGGGCCACCGGGGAGCTGTTTTTT.

The chain recombines TRBV2 with TRBJ2-1, with D possibly being TRBD2 (6 bases). CDR1 and CDR2 (germline): SNHLY, FYNNEI. This CDR3 comprises 15 residues. Trimming stripped 4 bases from V and 2 bases from J, with 12 bases between. DNA for the CDR3: TGTGCCAGCAGTGTCGGGGTAGCGGCCTACAATGAGCAGTTCTTC. This codes for CASSVGVAAYNEQFF.

The gene calls are TRBV2 and TRBJ2-1; 11 bases match TRBD2. The CDR3 extends over 15 amino acids. The germline CDR1 and CDR2 sequences are SNHLY and FYNNEI. V lost 0 bases and J lost 10; bases outside the gene matches: 5. The CDR3 spells CASSEAGTSGIEQFF. The CDR3 DNA is TGTGCCAGCAGTGAAGCGGGGACTAGCGGTATCGAGCAGTTCTTC.

This clone is a singleton in its sample. This chain links TRBV6-1 with TRBJ2-3; D gene unclear. CDR1 MNHNS and CDR2 SASEGT come from the germline V gene. V was cut by 4 bases and J by 1 base, with 9 bases left in between. The CDR3 has 14 residues. CDR3 sequence: CASSVMQGTDTQYF. CDR3 coding DNA: TGTGCCAGCAGTGTTATGCAGGGCACAGATACGCAGTATTTT.

This chain joins TRBV4-3 and TRBJ1-5; D gene ambiguous. This CDR3 spans 15 amino acids. Between the trimmed V and J ends, which lost 0 bases and 3 bases, there was a span of 9 bases. Germline V CDR1 and CDR2: LGHNA, YSLEER. Here the CDR3 reads CASSQDFRNNQPQHF. The CDR3 DNA reads TGCGCCAGCAGCCAAGATTTCAGAAACAATCAGCCCCAGCATTTT.

The chain employs TRBV5-1 and TRBJ2-5; D remains ambiguous. The CDR3 has 12 amino acids. V gave up 2 bases and J gave up 3 bases, with 5 bases separating them. Germline V gene data show CDR1 as SGHRS and CDR2 as YFSETQ. CDR3 residues: CASSLEEETQYF. The CDR3 region has the DNA TGCGCCAGCAGCTTAGAGGAAGAGACCCAGTACTTC.

The chain employs TRBV30 and TRBJ1-1; 11 bases are shared with TRBD1. J was trimmed by 5 bases and V by 5 bases; bases with no gene match: 4. The CDR3 runs 13 residues. Germline CDR1 reads GTSNPN; CDR2 reads SVGIG (reference sequence). The CDR3 is CAWLDRGLTEAFF. CDR3 nucleotides: TGTGCCTGGTTGGACAGGGGGCTAACTGAAGCTTTCTTT.

The rearrangement links TRBV7-8 to TRBJ2-3; TRBD2 aligns across 8 bases. Germline V gene lookup returns CDR1 SGHVS and CDR2 FQNEAQ. This CDR3 region has 14 residues. Losses at the gene ends were 7 bases for V and 2 bases for J; bases not matched to a gene: 5. In nucleotides, the CDR3 is TGTGCCAGCAACTTCGGGGGGGACACAGATACGCAGTATTTT. Encoded protein: CASNFGGDTDTQYF.

The chain employs TRBV7-9 and TRBJ1-2; 10 positions agree with TRBD1. V shed 5 bases and J 3 bases; nucleotides not matched to a gene: 3. Germline assignment: CDR1 SEHNR and CDR2 FQNEAQ (reference sequence). The CDR3 has 14 amino acids. CDR3 nucleotide sequence: TGTGCCAGCAGCGACAGGGGGCGGCACTATGGCTACACCTTC. Protein: CASSDRGRHYGYTF.

The CDR3 nucleotides read TGTGCCAGCAGTGAAGTAACCCGGGGTACCTACAATGAGCAGTTCTTC. Translation gives CASSEVTRGTYNEQFF. The chain carries TRBV2 and TRBJ2-1, with D tentatively TRBD2 (5 bases). CDR1 is SNHLY, CDR2 FYNNEI, per germline. Between the trimmed V and J ends, which lost 1 base and 2 bases, there was a span of 12 bases. CDR3 length: 16 residues.

The rearrangement joins TRBV7-2 to TRBJ2-7, with a weak D call TRBD1 (5 bases). CDR3 length equals 15 residues. The germline V gene encodes CDR1 SGHTA and CDR2 FQGNSA. Trimming took 4 bases from V and 5 from J, leaving 18 bases between them. As DNA, the CDR3 is TGTGCCAGCAGCTCCGCCAGGGAAGATTCGAACGAGCAGTACTTC. It encodes CASSSAREDSNEQYF.

This clone was observed many times. The V and J genes are TRBV5-6 and TRBJ1-5; D not certain. This CDR3 is built from 12 residues. V was trimmed by 2 bases and J by 7 bases, leaving 7 bases between them. CDR1 SGHDT and CDR2 YYEEEE come from the germline V gene. CDR3 sequence reads: CASSFSSQPQHF. In nucleotides, the CDR3 is TGTGCCAGCAGCTTCAGTTCCCAGCCCCAGCATTTT.

The chain employs TRBV27 and TRBJ2-1; possible D gene TRBD1, 5 bases. This CDR3 is built from 14 residues. Trimming took 5 bases from V and 5 from J, leaving 13 bases between them. The germline CDR1 and CDR2 sequences are MNHEY and SMNVEV (reference sequence). The CDR3 DNA reads as TGTGCCAGCAGTCAGATACGACAGAACAATGAGCAGTTCTTC. Its translation is CASSQIRQNNEQFF.

CDR3 loop: CASSTGEPGNTEAFF. Written as DNA, the CDR3 is TGTGCCAGCAGTACAGGAGAGCCGGGGAACACTGAAGCTTTCTTT. V is TRBV7-9 and J is TRBJ1-1; TRBD1 is a possible D gene (5 bases). CDR1 is SEHNR, CDR2 FQNEAQ, per germline (reference sequence). V lost 6 bases and J 1 base, leaving 15 bases between the germline ends. This CDR3 is 15 amino acids long.

The chain recombines TRBV9 with TRBJ2-3; unclear D gene. The ends were cut back, 2 bases at V and 1 base at J, with 14 bases in the middle. Germline V gene data show CDR1 as SGDLS and CDR2 as YYNGEE. CDR3 length: 16 amino acids. CDR3 nucleotide sequence: TGTGCCAGCAGCGTGGGGATTACCGAGGGCACAGATACGCAGTATTTT. Its translation is CASSVGITEGTDTQYF.

The chain joins TRBV9 to TRBJ2-3, with 11 bases identical to TRBD2. Germline V gene data show CDR1 as SGDLS and CDR2 as YYNGEE. Unmatched junction bases numbered 5, after V lost 4 bases and J lost 1 base. The CDR3 consists of 16 residues. The CDR3 loop is CASSIPLAGGTDTQYF. CDR3 sequence (DNA): TGTGCCAGCAGCATCCCACTAGCGGGAGGCACAGATACGCAGTATTTT.

This clone was seen ten or more times. The chain couples TRBV9 to TRBJ2-5, with D possibly being TRBD1 (6 bases). This CDR3 comprises 12 residues. Germline V CDR1 and CDR2: SGDLS, YYNGEE. V gave up 4 bases and J gave up 5 bases, with 9 bases separating them. The CDR3 protein is CASSPGAETQYF. The CDR3 DNA reads as TGTGCCAGCAGCCCAGGGGCGGAGACCCAGTACTTC.

In this sample, this clone turned up a few times. The rearrangement links TRBV30 to TRBJ1-2; TRBD1 aligns across 9 bases. The germline gives CDR1 GTSNPN, CDR2 SVGIG (reference sequence). V was pared by 5 bases and J by 7 bases, with 2 bases of the junction left unmatched. The CDR3 is 11 residues long. For the CDR3, the DNA is TGTGCCTGGGGGGACAGGGCTGGCTACACCTTC. Translated: CAWGDRAGYTF.

For the CDR3, the DNA is TGCGCCAGCAGCCCCCGGGACAGGCCCTACGAGCAGTACTTC. It codes for CASSPRDRPYEQYF. The J gene is TRBJ2-7, the V gene TRBV4-3, with TRBD1 matching over 8 bases. Unmatched junction bases numbered 4, after V lost 4 bases and J lost 2 bases. CDR1 LGHNA and CDR2 YSLEER come from the germline V gene. This CDR3 has 14 amino acids.

This chain uses TRBV5-4 with TRBJ2-1, with D maybe TRBD1 (5 bases). Germline CDR1 reads SGHNT; CDR2 reads YYREEE (reference sequence). Trimming stripped 3 bases from V and 0 bases from J, with 13 bases between. The CDR3 totals 16 residues. CDR3 sequence: CASSSTDSSSYNEQFF. Written as DNA, the CDR3 is TGTGCCAGCAGCTCGACCGACAGCAGCTCCTACAATGAGCAGTTCTTC.